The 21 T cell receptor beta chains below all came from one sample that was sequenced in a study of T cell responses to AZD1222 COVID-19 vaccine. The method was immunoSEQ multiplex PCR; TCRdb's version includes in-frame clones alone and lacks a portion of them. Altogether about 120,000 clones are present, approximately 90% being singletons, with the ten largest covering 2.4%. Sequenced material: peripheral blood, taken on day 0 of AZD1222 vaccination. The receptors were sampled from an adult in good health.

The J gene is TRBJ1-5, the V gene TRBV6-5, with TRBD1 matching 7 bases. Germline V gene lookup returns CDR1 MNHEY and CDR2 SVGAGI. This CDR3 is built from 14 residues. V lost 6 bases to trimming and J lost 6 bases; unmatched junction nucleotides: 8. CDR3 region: CASRGTVESQPQHF. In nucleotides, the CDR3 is TGTGCCAGCAGAGGGACAGTGGAGAGTCAGCCCCAGCATTTT.

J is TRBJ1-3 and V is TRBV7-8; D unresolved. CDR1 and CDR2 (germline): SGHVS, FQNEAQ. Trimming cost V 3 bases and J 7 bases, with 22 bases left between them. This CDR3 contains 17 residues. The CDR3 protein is CASSFLGELSAGNTIYF. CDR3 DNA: TGTGCCAGCAGCTTTCTTGGGGAGCTTTCTGCGGGGAACACCATATATTTT.

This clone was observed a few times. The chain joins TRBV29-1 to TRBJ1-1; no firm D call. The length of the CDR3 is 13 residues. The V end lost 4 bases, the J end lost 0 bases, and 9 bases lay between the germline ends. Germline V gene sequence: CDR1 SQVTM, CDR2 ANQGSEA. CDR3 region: CSVGYGLNTEAFF. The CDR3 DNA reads TGCAGCGTTGGGTATGGGCTGAACACTGAAGCTTTCTTT.

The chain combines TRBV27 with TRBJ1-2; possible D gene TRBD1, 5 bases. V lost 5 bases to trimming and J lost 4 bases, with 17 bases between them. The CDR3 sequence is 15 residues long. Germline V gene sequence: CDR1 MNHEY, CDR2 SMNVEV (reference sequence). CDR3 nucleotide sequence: TGTGCCAGCAGTATCCGGGACCCCCGCTCCTATGGCTACACCTTC. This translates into CASSIRDPRSYGYTF.

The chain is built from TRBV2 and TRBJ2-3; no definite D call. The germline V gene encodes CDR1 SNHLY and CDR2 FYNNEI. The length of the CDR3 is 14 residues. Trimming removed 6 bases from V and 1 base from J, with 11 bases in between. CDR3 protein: CASRAGFRTDTQYF. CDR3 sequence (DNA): TGTGCCAGCAGAGCCGGGTTCCGCACAGATACGCAGTATTTT. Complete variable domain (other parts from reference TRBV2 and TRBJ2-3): EPEVTQTPSHQVTQMGQEVILRCVPISNHLYFYWYRQILGQKVEFLVSFYNNEISEKSEIFDDQFSVERPDGSNFTLKIRSTKLEDSAMYFCASRAGFRTDTQYFGPGTRLTVL.

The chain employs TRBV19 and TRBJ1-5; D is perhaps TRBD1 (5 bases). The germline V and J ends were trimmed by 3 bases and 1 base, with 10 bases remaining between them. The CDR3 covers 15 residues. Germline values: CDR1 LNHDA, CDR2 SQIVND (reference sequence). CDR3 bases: TGTGCCAGTAGTATTCCAGGGATCAGCAATCAGCCCCAGCATTTT. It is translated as CASSIPGISNQPQHF. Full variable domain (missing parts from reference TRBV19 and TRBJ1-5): DGGITQSPKYLFRKEGQNVTLSCEQNLNHDAMYWYRQDPGQGLRLIYYSQIVNDFQKGDIAEGYSVSREKKESFPLTVTSAQKNPTAFYLCASSIPGISNQPQHFGDGTRLSIL.

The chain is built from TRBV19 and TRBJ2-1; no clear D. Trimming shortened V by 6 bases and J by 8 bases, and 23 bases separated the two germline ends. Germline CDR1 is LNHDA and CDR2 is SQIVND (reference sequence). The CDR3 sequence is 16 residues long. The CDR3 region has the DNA TGTGCCAGTAGGGACCCTCCCGGGCCATACCCCCATGAGCAGTTCTTC. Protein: CASRDPPGPYPHEQFF.

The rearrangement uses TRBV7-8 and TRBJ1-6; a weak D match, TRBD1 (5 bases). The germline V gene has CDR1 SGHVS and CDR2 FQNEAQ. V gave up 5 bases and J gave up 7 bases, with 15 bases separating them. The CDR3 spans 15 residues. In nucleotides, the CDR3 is TGTGCCAGCAGCCCCCGGGACGCGATAAATTCACCCCTCCACTTT. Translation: CASSPRDAINSPLHF.

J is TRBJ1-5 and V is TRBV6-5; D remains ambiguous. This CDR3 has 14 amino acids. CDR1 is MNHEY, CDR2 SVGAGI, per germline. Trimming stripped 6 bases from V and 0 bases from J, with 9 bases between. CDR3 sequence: CASRPYNSNQPQHF. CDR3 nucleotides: TGTGCCAGCAGACCTTATAATAGCAATCAGCCCCAGCATTTT.

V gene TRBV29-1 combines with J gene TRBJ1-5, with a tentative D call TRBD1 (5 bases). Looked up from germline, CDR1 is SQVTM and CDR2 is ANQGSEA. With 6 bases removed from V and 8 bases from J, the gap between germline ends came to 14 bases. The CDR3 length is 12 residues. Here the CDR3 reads CSVGHLGEPQHF. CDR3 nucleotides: TGCAGCGTAGGACACCTGGGAGAGCCCCAGCATTTT.

The CDR3 here is CASSPQSGQGATNPNYEQYF. The CDR3 region has the DNA TGTGCCAGCAGTCCACAATCGGGACAGGGGGCGACTAACCCGAACTACGAGCAGTACTTC. The rearrangement links TRBV21-1 to TRBJ2-7; TRBD1 is the table's D call and was not checked against the DNA. TRBV21-1 is classified as a pseudogene. The CDR3 covers 20 residues.

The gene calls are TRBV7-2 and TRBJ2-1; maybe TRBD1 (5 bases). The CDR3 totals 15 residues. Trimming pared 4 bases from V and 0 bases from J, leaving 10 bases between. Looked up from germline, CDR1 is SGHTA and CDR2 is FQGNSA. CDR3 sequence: CASSYRGNSYNEQFF. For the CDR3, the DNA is TGTGCCAGCAGCTATAGGGGTAACTCCTACAATGAGCAGTTCTTC.

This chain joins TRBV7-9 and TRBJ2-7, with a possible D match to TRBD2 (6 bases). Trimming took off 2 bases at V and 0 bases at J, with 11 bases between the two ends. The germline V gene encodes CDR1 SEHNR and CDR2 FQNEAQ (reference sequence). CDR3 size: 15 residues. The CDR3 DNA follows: TGTGCCAGCAGCTTACCCCTCGGGAGCTCCTACGAGCAGTACTTC. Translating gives CASSLPLGSSYEQYF.

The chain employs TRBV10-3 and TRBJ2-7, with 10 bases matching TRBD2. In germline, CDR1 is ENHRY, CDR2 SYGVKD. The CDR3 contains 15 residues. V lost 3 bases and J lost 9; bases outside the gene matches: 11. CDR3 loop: CAISDPGLAGEVQYF. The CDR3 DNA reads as TGTGCCATCAGTGATCCCGGTCTAGCGGGAGAGGTGCAGTACTTC.

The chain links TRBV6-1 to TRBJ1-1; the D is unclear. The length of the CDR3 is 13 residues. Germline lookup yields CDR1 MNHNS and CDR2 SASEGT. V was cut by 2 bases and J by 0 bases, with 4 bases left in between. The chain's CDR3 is CASSEKMNTEAFF. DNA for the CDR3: TGTGCCAGCAGTGAAAAGATGAACACTGAAGCTTTCTTT.

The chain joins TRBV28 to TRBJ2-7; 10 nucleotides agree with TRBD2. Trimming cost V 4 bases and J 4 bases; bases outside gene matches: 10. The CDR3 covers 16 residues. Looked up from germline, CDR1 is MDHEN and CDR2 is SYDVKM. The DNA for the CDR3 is TGTGCCAGCAGTTCCCCGGGACTAGCGACGTTTTACGAGCAGTACTTC. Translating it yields CASSSPGLATFYEQYF.

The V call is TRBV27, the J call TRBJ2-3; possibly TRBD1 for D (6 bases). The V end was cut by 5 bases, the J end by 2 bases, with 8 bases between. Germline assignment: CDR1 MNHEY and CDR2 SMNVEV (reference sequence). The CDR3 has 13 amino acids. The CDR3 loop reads CASSDRNTDTQYF. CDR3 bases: TGTGCCAGCAGTGACAGGAACACAGATACGCAGTATTTT.

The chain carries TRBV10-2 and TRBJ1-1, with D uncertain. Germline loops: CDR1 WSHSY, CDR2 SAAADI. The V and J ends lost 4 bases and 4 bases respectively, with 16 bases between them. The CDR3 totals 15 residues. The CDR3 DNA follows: TGCGCCAGCAGTGGGATGGTGAGGGAGAGCACTGAAGCTTTCTTT. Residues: CASSGMVRESTEAFF.

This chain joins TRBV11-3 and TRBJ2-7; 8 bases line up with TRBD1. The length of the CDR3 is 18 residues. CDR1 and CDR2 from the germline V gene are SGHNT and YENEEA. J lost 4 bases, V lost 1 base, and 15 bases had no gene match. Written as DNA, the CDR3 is TGTGCCAGCAGCTTAGTCGGACAGGGAAATATAGGGAATTACGAGCAGTACTTC. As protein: CASSLVGQGNIGNYEQYF.

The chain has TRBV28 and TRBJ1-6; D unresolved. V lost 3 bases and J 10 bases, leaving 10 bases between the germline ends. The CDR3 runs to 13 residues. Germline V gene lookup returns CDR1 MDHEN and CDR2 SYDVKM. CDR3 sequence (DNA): TGTGCCAGCAGTTTGGAGGGCTGGTCACCCCTCCACTTT. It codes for CASSLEGWSPLHF.

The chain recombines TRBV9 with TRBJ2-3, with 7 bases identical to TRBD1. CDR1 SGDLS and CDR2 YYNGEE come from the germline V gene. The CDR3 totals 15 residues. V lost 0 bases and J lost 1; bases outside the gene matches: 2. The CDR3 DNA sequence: TGTGCCAGCAGCGTAGCAGGGGGTGGCACAGATACGCAGTATTTT. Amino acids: CASSVAGGGTDTQYF.